This TCR beta chain was documented in a study of shared clonotypes between healthy human individuals. Study overall: Sampling drew on donors who were a couple of women and a few men aged 18 to 49. Notes on the study in general: The sole specimen, blood, was sampled, and tissue repertoires likely differ.

Some clones are missing from TCRdb's copy, which holds only in-frame ones; the method was immunoSEQ multiplex PCR. Counted here are fewer than 650,000 clones, 76% occurring once; the ten biggest clones make up approximately 12%. The CDR3 is made up of 16 amino acids. The V gene's germline CDR1 is MNHEY and CDR2 SMNVEV (reference sequence). Trimming stripped 4 bases from V and 1 base from J, with 16 bases between. The donors, all of them Caucasian adults, lived in Nashville, Tennessee. Concerning this clone: Its antigen remains unidentified.

V gene TRBV27 combines with J gene TRBJ1-2; D not certain. The TCR originated in a woman aged 40-49 years in good health. Some clones in this sample may be carry-over from other donors' samples. The sample consisted of PBMCs. The CDR3 DNA follows: TGTGCCAGCAGTTCCCAAGTGAACTCTATTAACTATGGCTACACCTTC. This gives the protein CASSSQVNSINYGYTF.